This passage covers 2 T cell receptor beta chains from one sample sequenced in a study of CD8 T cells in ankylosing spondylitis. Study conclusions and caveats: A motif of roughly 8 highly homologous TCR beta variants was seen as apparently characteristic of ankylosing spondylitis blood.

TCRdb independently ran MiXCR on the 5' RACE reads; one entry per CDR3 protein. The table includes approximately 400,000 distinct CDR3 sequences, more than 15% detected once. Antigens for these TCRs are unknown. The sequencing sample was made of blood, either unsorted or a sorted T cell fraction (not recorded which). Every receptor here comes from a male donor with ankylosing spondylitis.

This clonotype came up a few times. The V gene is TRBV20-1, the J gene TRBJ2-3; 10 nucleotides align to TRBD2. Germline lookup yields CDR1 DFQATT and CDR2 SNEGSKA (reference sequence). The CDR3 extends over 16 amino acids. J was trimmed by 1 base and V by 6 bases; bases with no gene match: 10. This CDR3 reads CSADTYSGGRTDTQYF. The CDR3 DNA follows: TGCAGTGCCGATACCTATAGCGGGGGGCGCACAGATACGCAGTATTTT.

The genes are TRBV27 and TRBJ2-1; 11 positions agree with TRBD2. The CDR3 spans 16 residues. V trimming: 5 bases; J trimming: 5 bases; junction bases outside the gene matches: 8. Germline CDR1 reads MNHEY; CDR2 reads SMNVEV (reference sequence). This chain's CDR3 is CASSTLLAGENNEQFF. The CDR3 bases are TGTGCCAGCAGTACGCTACTAGCGGGAGAGAACAATGAGCAGTTCTTC.